This TCR beta chain was sequenced during a study of CD8 T cells in Susac syndrome. The V gene lost 4 bases and the J gene lost 7 bases, with 15 bases spanning the gap. Looked up from germline, CDR1 is SGHNT and CDR2 is YYREEE (reference sequence). This CDR3 has 15 residues. RNA was extracted with the RNeasy kit, and a quantity of roughly 0.5 to 1 ug was reverse transcribed using random hexamers. TCRdb re-analysed the immunoSEQ multiplex PCR reads in MiXCR, keeping a single row per CDR3 protein. The table has some 200,000 distinct CDR3 sequences, 75% to 95% seen once. The sequenced material came from CD4+ T cells from PBMCs. The chain couples TRBV5-4 to TRBJ1-6; D remains ambiguous. The TCR comes from a human donor with Susac syndrome. The CDR3 reads CASSPRAAINSPLHF. In DNA, the CDR3 is TGTGCCAGCAGCCCGAGGGCAGCTATAAATTCACCCCTCCACTTT.